This T cell receptor (beta chain) stems from a study of CD8+CD57+ T cells in acquired aplastic anemia. As to this clonotype: No antigen is known for it.

TCR beta VDJ and CDR3 were profiled, and genomic DNA was the template. Via MiXCR, TCRdb re-called the reads, giving one row per CDR3 protein. The sample shows a few hundred thousand distinct CDR3 sequences, around 30% of them seen only once. Selection for sequencing was limited to patients who had shown CD8+CD57+ cell expansion by flow cytometry. Blood samples were obtained from patients who had received no prior therapy. Study-level results: Patients and controls turned out to have twenty-nine CD8+ CDR3 sequences in common.

Sequenced: sorted CD4+, CD8+, or CD8+CD57+ T cells (not recorded which) from PBMCs. The sequence was collected from a human donor with aplastic anemia.

The CDR3 DNA reads as TGTGCCAGCAGCCCAAAACTAATAACAGGGGACGGCACCGGGGAGCTGTTTTTT. Translated, it gives CASSPKLITGDGTGELFF. The chain carries TRBV5-6 and TRBJ2-2, with 7 bases lining up with TRBD1. The CDR3 is 18 amino acids. V was pared by 4 bases and J by 4 bases, with 16 bases of the junction left unmatched. CDR1 SGHDT and CDR2 YYEEEE come from the germline V gene.